Listed here are 24 T cell receptor beta chains from one sample, sequenced in a study of CD8 T cells in ankylosing spondylitis. MiXCR was run by TCRdb on the 5' RACE reads, yielding one entry per CDR3 protein. The table includes roughly 97,000 distinct CDR3 sequences, roughly 8.3% detected once. Sequencing used blood, either unsorted or a sorted T cell fraction (not recorded which). These receptors all stem from a male donor with ankylosing spondylitis or in good health (not recorded which).

The table lists this clonotype with many counts. This rearrangement joins TRBV11-2 to TRBJ2-1, with a possible D match to TRBD2 (6 bases). Germline V gene sequence: CDR1 SGHAT, CDR2 FQNNGV. The germline V and J ends were trimmed by 1 base and 0 bases, with 13 bases remaining between them. The CDR3 is made up of 17 amino acids. Here the CDR3 DNA reads TGTGCCAGCAGCTTAGTAAGTAGCGGAGTCTCCTACAATGAGCAGTTCTTC. Protein sequence: CASSLVSSGVSYNEQFF.

With respect to this clonotype: Given a much more abundant clone one base away, this may be a read error. The chain uses TRBV28 and TRBJ2-6, with 10 bases that match TRBD1. CDR1 MDHEN and CDR2 SYDVKM come from the germline V gene. The length of the CDR3 is 19 residues. The CDR3 here is CASSFETGGSLSGTNVLTF. The CDR3 DNA follows: TGTGCCAGCAGTTTTGAGACAGGGGGCTCCCTTTCTGGGACCAACGTCCTGACTTTC.

This clonotype has a count of ten or more. The chain has TRBV5-1 and TRBJ2-1; D gene unclear. This CDR3 is 12 amino acids long. Germline V CDR1 and CDR2: SGHRS, YFSETQ. Trimming cost V 5 bases and J 6 bases, with 9 bases left between them. As DNA, the CDR3 is TGCGCCAGCAGGTACTCCACCAATGAGCAGTTCTTC. Translated, it gives CASRYSTNEQFF.

Note on this clonotype: A much larger clone differs by one base, so this may be a read error. V is TRBV7-2 and J is TRBJ2-5, with D perhaps matching TRBD1 (5 bases). The CDR3 spans 13 residues. CDR1 and CDR2 (germline): SGHTA, FQGNSA. Trimming took 1 base from V and 5 from J, leaving 8 bases between them. As DNA, the CDR3 is TGTACCAGCAGCTTAGTGGGGCGGGAGACCCAGTACTTC. It codes for CTSSLVGRETQYF.

This clonotype was detected many times. This sequence joins TRBV12-3 or TRBV12-4 and TRBJ1-6, with 8 positions matching TRBD1. V trimming: 7 bases; J trimming: 7 bases; junction bases outside the gene matches: 9. CDR3 length equals 15 residues. The CDR3 is CASTNGQGENSPLHF. Here the CDR3 DNA reads TGTGCCAGCACCAACGGACAGGGTGAGAATTCACCCCTCCACTTT.

In this sample, this clonotype turned up many times. The chain combines TRBV15 with TRBJ1-1; D is perhaps TRBD1 (6 bases). The CDR3 covers 14 residues. Per the germline V gene, CDR1 is LNHNV and CDR2 is YYDKDF (reference sequence). With 3 bases removed from V and 4 bases from J, the gap between germline ends came to 12 bases. The DNA of the CDR3 is TGTGCCACCAGCAGGAACATAGGGGGCACTGAAGCTTTCTTT. The encoded protein is CATSRNIGGTEAFF.

As for this clonotype: This sequence may be a read error, since a much larger clone differs from it by one base. This chain links TRBV4-1 with TRBJ1-1; maybe TRBD1 (6 bases). The length of the CDR3 is 13 residues. The germline V gene encodes CDR1 MGHRA and CDR2 YSYEKL. The CDR3 sequence: CASSSVTGSETFF. The CDR3 DNA reads TGCGCCAGCAGTAGTGTGACAGGCAGTGAAACTTTCTTT.

This clonotype was detected only a few times. The J gene is TRBJ2-6, the V gene TRBV14, with 7 bases lining up with TRBD1. The V gene's germline CDR1 is SGHDN and CDR2 FVKESK. V gave up 4 bases and J gave up 0 bases; unmatched junction bases: 9. CDR3 size: 18 residues. The CDR3 nucleotides read TGTGCCAGCAGCCTCTCCGGGACAGTTTTCTCTGGGGCCAACGTCCTGACTTTC. This gives the protein CASSLSGTVFSGANVLTF.

This chain joins TRBV7-8 and TRBJ2-3; TRBD1 or TRBD2 may be the D gene (6 bases each). Trimming removed 5 bases from V and 0 bases from J, with 18 bases in between. CDR1 is SGHVS, CDR2 FQNEAQ, per germline. The CDR3 runs to 17 residues. CDR3 bases: TGTGCCAGCAGCCCTATCGCTGCGGGACAAAGCACAGATACGCAGTATTTT. This gives the protein CASSPIAAGQSTDTQYF.

There are a few counts of this clonotype. This chain joins TRBV7-9 and TRBJ2-5; perhaps TRBD1 as D (6 bases). Trimming took 5 bases from V and 1 from J, leaving 11 bases between them. The CDR3 consists of 14 residues. Germline assignment: CDR1 SEHNR and CDR2 FQNEAQ (reference sequence). The CDR3 sequence: CASSPGQIQETQYF. DNA of the CDR3: TGTGCCAGCAGCCCCGGACAGATCCAAGAGACCCAGTACTTC. The full variable domain, rest sourced from reference TRBV7-9 and TRBJ2-5, is DTGVSQNPRHKITKRGQNVTFRCDPISEHNRLYWYRQTLGQGPEFLTYFQNEAQLEKSRLLSDRFSAERPKGSFSTLEIQRTEQGDSAMYLCASSPGQIQETQYFGPGTRLLVL.

This clonotype came up many times. This chain links TRBV7-8 with TRBJ1-1; D gene ambiguous. The germline gives CDR1 SGHVS, CDR2 FQNEAQ. The CDR3 is 17 residues long. V dropped 5 bases and J dropped 0 bases, with 19 bases sitting between them. In DNA, the CDR3 is TGTGCCAGCAGCCCCCCCGGCAGATCGAGGGTGAACACTGAAGCTTTCTTT. Residues: CASSPPGRSRVNTEAFF.

This clonotype was observed at least ten times. This chain uses TRBV11-2 with TRBJ2-3, with TRBD2 identical over 7 bases. The CDR3 extends over 17 amino acids. Germline V gives CDR1 SGHAT, CDR2 FQNNGV. The trim removed 5 bases at V and 4 bases at J, leaving 15 bases unmatched. The CDR3 sequence: CASSPLASGTEADTQYF. The CDR3 coding sequence is TGTGCCAGCAGCCCCCTGGCTAGCGGCACCGAGGCAGATACGCAGTATTTT. Combining the CDR3 with reference TRBV11-2 and TRBJ2-3 gives the whole variable domain EAGVAQSPRYKIIEKRQSVAFWCNPISGHATLYWYQQILGQGPKLLIQFQNNGVVDDSQLPKDRFSAERLKGVDSTLKIQPAKLEDSAVYLCASSPLASGTEADTQYFGPGTRLTVL.

This clonotype was seen at least ten times. The genes are TRBV12-3 or TRBV12-4 and TRBJ2-1; 9 bases fit TRBD2. Unmatched junction bases numbered 6, after V lost 0 bases and J lost 0 bases. The CDR3 spans 18 residues. The CDR3 region is CASSLAWTSASSYNEQFF. CDR3 nucleotide sequence: TGTGCCAGCAGTTTAGCGTGGACTAGCGCGAGCTCCTACAATGAGCAGTTCTTC.

J is TRBJ1-2 and V is TRBV6-2 or TRBV6-3; 9 bases map to TRBD1. Germline V gene sequence: CDR1 MNHEY, CDR2 SVGEGT. The CDR3 extends over 15 amino acids. Trimming took 2 bases from V and 4 from J; bases not matched to a gene: 5. The CDR3 coding sequence is TGTGCCAGCAGTTACGTCGGGACAGGGCGCTATGGCTACACCTTC. Translation: CASSYVGTGRYGYTF.

Comments on this clonotype: This may arise from a read error, as a much more abundant clone is one base away. This chain links TRBV20-1 with TRBJ1-5; D is ambiguous. Germline V CDR1 and CDR2: DFQATT, SNEGSKA (reference sequence). The CDR3 has 15 residues. V lost 2 bases and J lost 2, with 13 bases in between. The CDR3 DNA reads as TGCAGTGCTAGAAGCGGCGGAATCGGCAATCAGCCCCAGCATTTT. Translation: CSARSGGIGNQPQHF.

The table lists this clonotype with a few counts. The chain joins TRBV7-2 to TRBJ2-1, with 11 positions matching TRBD2. Germline-derived CDR1 and CDR2 are SGHTA and FQGNSA. V shed 4 bases and J 2 bases; nucleotides not matched to a gene: 4. The CDR3 loop spans 16 amino acids. The CDR3 spells CASSSSSGGAYNEQFF. CDR3 nucleotide sequence: TGTGCCAGCAGCTCGAGTAGCGGGGGGGCCTACAATGAGCAGTTCTTC.

This chain connects TRBV6-1 to TRBJ1-1; D is uncertain. This CDR3 region has 14 residues. Looked up from germline, CDR1 is MNHNS and CDR2 is SASEGT. V gave up 7 bases and J gave up 0 bases, with 12 bases separating them. CDR3 amino acids: CASNPRYMNTEAFF. CDR3 DNA: TGTGCCAGCAACCCGCGGTACATGAACACTGAAGCTTTCTTT.

Comment on this clonotype: This clone may be a read error of a much larger clone one base away. This chain joins TRBV4-3 and TRBJ1-6; D gene ambiguous. V lost 8 bases and J lost 0, with 11 bases in between. The germline gives CDR1 LGHNA, CDR2 YSLEER. The CDR3 consists of 15 residues. CDR3 loop: CASGLASSYNSPLHF. DNA of the CDR3: TGCGCCAGCGGCCTGGCGAGCTCCTATAATTCACCCCTCCACTTT.

This clonotype was observed a few times. CDR3 region: CSARASGGNTIYF. The DNA for the CDR3 is TGCAGTGCTAGAGCGTCCGGCGGAAACACCATATATTTT. This chain uses TRBV20-1 with TRBJ1-3; D gene uncertain. Germline V gene data show CDR1 as DFQATT and CDR2 as SNEGSKA (reference sequence). Trimming removed 1 base at V and 4 bases at J, with 8 bases between. The CDR3 runs to 13 residues.

This clonotype was detected many times. As DNA, the CDR3 is TGTGCCTGGGGAGTCGCTATAAATTCACCCCTCCACTTT. Translating gives CAWGVAINSPLHF. The rearrangement uses TRBV30 and TRBJ1-6; D not resolved. The V end was cut by 5 bases, the J end by 7 bases, with 12 bases between. This CDR3 comprises 13 residues. Looked up from germline, CDR1 is GTSNPN and CDR2 is SVGIG (reference sequence).

This clonotype was observed at least ten times. The V gene is TRBV6-1, the J gene TRBJ1-4, with D possibly matching TRBD1 (6 bases). The CDR3 extends over 17 amino acids. The germline V and J ends were trimmed by 6 bases and 0 bases, with 17 bases remaining between them. CDR1 is MNHNS and CDR2 is SASEGT in the germline V gene. The CDR3 sequence is CASSRTVYTATNEKLFF. The CDR3 coding sequence is TGTGCCAGCAGCCGGACAGTTTACACGGCAACTAATGAAAAACTGTTTTTT.

This clonotype appeared many times. CDR3 region: CASNLGRETQYF. In nucleotides, the CDR3 is TGTGCCAGCAATCTCGGGCGAGAGACCCAGTACTTC. V gene TRBV2 combines with J gene TRBJ2-5; D gene unclear. This CDR3 is 12 amino acids long. The germline gives CDR1 SNHLY, CDR2 FYNNEI. The V end lost 7 bases, the J end lost 4 bases, and 10 bases lay between the germline ends.

Regarding this clonotype: This could be a read error, since a much larger clone is one nucleotide away. The rearrangement joins TRBV12-3 or TRBV12-4 to TRBJ1-4; TRBD1 aligns across 10 bases. CDR3 size: 14 residues. With V trimmed by 6 bases and J by 8 bases, 6 bases remained unmatched. CDR3 coding DNA: TGTGCCAGCAGCTCGACAGGGGGCGCGGAAAAACTGTTTTTT. The encoded protein is CASSSTGGAEKLFF.

A remark on this clonotype: A much larger clone differs by one base, so this may be a read error. This chain uses TRBV29-1 with TRBJ2-7, with 8 bases aligning to TRBD1. The CDR3 contains 12 residues. Looked up from germline, CDR1 is SQVTM and CDR2 is ANQGSEA. After removal of 7 bases from V and 2 bases from J, the junction contained 4 bases not matched to a gene. CDR3 bases: TGCAGCGGGGGACAGGTACCCTACGAGCAGTACTTC. It encodes CSGGQVPYEQYF.